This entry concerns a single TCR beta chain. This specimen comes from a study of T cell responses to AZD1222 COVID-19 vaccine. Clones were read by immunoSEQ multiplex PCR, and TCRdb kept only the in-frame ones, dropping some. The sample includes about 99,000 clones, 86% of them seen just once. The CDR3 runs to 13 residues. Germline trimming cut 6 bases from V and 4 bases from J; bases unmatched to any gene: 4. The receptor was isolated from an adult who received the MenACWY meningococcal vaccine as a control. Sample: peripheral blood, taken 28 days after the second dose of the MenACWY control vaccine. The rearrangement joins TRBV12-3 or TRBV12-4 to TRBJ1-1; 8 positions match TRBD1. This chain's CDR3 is CASSSTGATEAFF. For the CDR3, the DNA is TGTGCCAGCAGCTCGACAGGGGCCACTGAAGCTTTCTTT.